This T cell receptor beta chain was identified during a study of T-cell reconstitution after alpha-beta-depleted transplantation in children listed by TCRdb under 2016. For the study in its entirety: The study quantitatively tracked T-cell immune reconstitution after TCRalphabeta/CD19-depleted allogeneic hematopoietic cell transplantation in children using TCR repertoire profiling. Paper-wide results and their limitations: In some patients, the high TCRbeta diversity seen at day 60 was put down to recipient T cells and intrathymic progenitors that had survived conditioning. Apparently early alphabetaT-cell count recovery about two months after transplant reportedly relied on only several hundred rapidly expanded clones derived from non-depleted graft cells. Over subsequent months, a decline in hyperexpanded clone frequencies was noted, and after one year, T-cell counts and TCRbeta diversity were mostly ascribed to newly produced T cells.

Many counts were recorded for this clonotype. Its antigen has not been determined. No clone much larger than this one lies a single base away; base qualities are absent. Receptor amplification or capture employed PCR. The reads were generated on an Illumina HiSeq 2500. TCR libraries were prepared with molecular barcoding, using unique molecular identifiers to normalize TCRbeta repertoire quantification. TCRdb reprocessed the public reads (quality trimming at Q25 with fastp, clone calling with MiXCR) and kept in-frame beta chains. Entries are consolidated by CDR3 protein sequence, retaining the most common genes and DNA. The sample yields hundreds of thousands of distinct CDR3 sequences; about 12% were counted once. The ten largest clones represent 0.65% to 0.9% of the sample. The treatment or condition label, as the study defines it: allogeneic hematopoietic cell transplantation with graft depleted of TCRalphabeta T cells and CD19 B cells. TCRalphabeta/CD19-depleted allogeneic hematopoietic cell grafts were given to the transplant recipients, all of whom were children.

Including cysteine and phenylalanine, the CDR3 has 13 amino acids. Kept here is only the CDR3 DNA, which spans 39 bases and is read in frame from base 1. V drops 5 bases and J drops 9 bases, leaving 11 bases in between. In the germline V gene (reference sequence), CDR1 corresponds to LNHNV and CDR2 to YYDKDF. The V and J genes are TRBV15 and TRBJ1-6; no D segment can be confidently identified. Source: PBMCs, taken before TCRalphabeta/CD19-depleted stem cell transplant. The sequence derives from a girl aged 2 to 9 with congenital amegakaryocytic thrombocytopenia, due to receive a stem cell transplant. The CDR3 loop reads CATSRIIGSPLHF. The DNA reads TGTGCCACCAGCCGAATAATCGGTTCACCCCTCCACTTT.